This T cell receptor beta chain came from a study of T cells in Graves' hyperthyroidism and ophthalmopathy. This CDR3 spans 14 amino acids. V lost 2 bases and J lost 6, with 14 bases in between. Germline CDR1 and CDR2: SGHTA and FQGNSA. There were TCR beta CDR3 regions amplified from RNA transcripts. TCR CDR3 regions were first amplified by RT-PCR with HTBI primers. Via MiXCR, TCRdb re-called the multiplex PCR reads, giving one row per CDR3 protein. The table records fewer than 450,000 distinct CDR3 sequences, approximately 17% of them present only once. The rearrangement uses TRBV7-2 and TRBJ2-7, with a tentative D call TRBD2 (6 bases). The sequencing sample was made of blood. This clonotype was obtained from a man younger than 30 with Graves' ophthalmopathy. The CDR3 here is CASSLRRGIGEQYF. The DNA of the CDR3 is TGTGCCAGCAGCTTAAGGCGGGGCATTGGCGAGCAGTACTTC.